The following is a T cell receptor beta chain sequence with its context. Only in-frame clones appear in the TCRdb table, and some are missing; sequencing was by immunoSEQ multiplex PCR. The table lists about 130,000 clones, about 89% of them singletons, with roughly 4% in the top ten. The CDR3 consists of 15 residues. Trimming cost V 3 bases and J 6 bases; bases outside gene matches: 10. Germline values: CDR1 GTSNPN, CDR2 SVGIG (reference sequence). This entry is derived from a study of blood T cell repertoires in COVID-19. Across the whole study: Researchers got acute and convalescent COVID-19 samples from the United States, Italy and Spain. PBMCs, B-cell-depleted T cells, or T cells were the source of the cDNA or gDNA that made up the material.

This TCR was sampled from a man aged 60-69 years with COVID-19, enrolled during active disease. This chain uses TRBV30 with TRBJ1-2; 10 positions agree with TRBD1. Material: peripheral blood. CDR3 protein: CAWRGLGQGRDGYTF. In DNA, the CDR3 is TGTGCCTGGAGGGGTCTGGGACAGGGGCGAGATGGCTACACCTTC.